Below, 30 T cell receptor beta chains from the same sample are listed, as sequenced in a study of identifying expanded T cells in peripheral blood. Measured with immunoSEQ multiplex PCR; TCRdb has only the in-frame clones, and not every one. Counted here are around 68,000 clones, 80% to 90% occurring once; the ten biggest clones make up approximately 4.7%. Sequencing was done on a sample of blood. All receptors derive from a person aged 18 to 75 in good health.

The chain combines TRBV18 with TRBJ1-5; D not resolved. The V gene's germline CDR1 is KGHSH and CDR2 LQKENI. This CDR3 is built from 12 residues. Trimming shortened V by 3 bases and J by 6 bases, and 6 bases separated the two germline ends. This CDR3 reads CASSPSGQPQHF. The CDR3 DNA reads TGTGCCAGCTCACCTTCGGGTCAGCCCCAGCATTTT.

The genes are TRBV5-4 and TRBJ2-5, with TRBD2 identical over 14 bases. The CDR3 spans 16 residues. Germline values: CDR1 SGHNT, CDR2 YYREEE (reference sequence). V gave up 4 bases and J gave up 4 bases; unmatched junction bases: 6. Written as DNA, the CDR3 is TGTGCCAGCAGCCTTGGGACTAGCGGGAGTCGAGAGACCCAGTACTTC. This gives the protein CASSLGTSGSRETQYF.

V and J are TRBV30 and TRBJ2-7; D not resolved. The CDR3 has 13 amino acids. The V and J ends lost 0 bases and 3 bases respectively, with 9 bases between them. Germline V gives CDR1 GTSNPN, CDR2 SVGIG (reference sequence). The CDR3 is CAWSVGNSYEQYF. CDR3 DNA: TGTGCCTGGAGTGTAGGGAACAGCTACGAGCAGTACTTC.

This rearrangement joins TRBV28 to TRBJ1-1; maybe TRBD1 (5 bases). V lost 9 bases, J lost 5 bases, and 16 bases lay in between. The CDR3 is 13 amino acids. Germline values: CDR1 MDHEN, CDR2 SYDVKM. The CDR3 protein is CASFGAYGTEAFF. The CDR3, as DNA: TGTGCCAGTTTCGGGGCCTATGGGACTGAAGCTTTCTTT.

The rearrangement uses TRBV7-2 and TRBJ2-2, with 8 bases that match TRBD2. CDR3 length equals 15 residues. Germline lookup yields CDR1 SGHTA and CDR2 FQGNSA. Trimming removed 5 bases from V and 8 bases from J; junction bases left unmatched: 10. The CDR3 DNA sequence: TGTGCCAGCAGCCAGCGGGGGTCAGGGTATGGGGAGCTGTTTTTT. Amino acids: CASSQRGSGYGELFF. Supplemented by reference TRBV7-2 and TRBJ2-2, the full variable domain reads GAGVSQSPSNKVTEKGKDVELRCDPISGHTALYWYRQSLGQGLEFLIYFQGNSAPDKSGLPSDRFSAERTGGSVSTLTIQRTQQEDSAVYLCASSQRGSGYGELFFGEGSRLTVL.

The chain carries TRBV19 and TRBJ1-5, with TRBD1 matching over 7 bases. V lost 0 bases to trimming and J lost 3 bases; unmatched junction nucleotides: 2. This CDR3 region has 15 residues. Germline V gives CDR1 LNHDA, CDR2 SQIVND (reference sequence). CDR3 in DNA: TGTGCCAGTAGTATAGAGACAGGGATCAATCAGCCCCAGCATTTT. As protein: CASSIETGINQPQHF.

This chain links TRBV2 with TRBJ2-2; tentative D call: TRBD2 (7 bases). The V gene's germline CDR1 is SNHLY and CDR2 FYNNEI. V was pared by 5 bases and J by 6 bases, with 16 bases between. This CDR3 contains 15 residues. The CDR3: CASSLGRGSSGELFF. DNA for the CDR3: TGTGCCAGCAGTCTGGGGAGGGGGTCGTCCGGGGAGCTGTTTTTT.

CDR3 loop: CASSQEQEPSYEQYF. DNA of the CDR3: TGCGCCAGCAGCCAAGAGCAGGAACCATCCTACGAGCAGTACTTC. The chain carries TRBV4-3 and TRBJ2-7; unclear D gene. Germline CDR1 is LGHNA and CDR2 is YSLEER. The CDR3 is made up of 15 amino acids. The V end was cut by 0 bases, the J end by 1 base, with 10 bases between.

V usage is TRBV7-3 and J usage is TRBJ2-1; 12 bases line up with TRBD2. The CDR3 length is 15 residues. The germline V gene has CDR1 SGHTA and CDR2 FQGTGA. The J segment lost 7 bases and the V segment lost 5 bases, leaving 6 bases of the junction unmatched. CDR3 residues: CASSPTSGGINEQFF. The CDR3 DNA follows: TGTGCCAGCAGCCCCACTAGCGGGGGGATTAATGAGCAGTTCTTC. The full variable domain, completed using reference TRBV7-3 and TRBJ2-1, is GAGVSQTPSNKVTEKGKYVELRCDPISGHTALYWYRQSLGQGPEFLIYFQGTGAADDSGLPNDRFFAVRPEGSVSTLKIQRTERGDSAVYLCASSPTSGGINEQFFGPGTRLTVL.

In its sample, this clone is medium-sized. This sequence joins TRBV10-1 and TRBJ2-3, with unresolved D. In germline, CDR1 is WNHNN, CDR2 SYGVQD (reference sequence). This CDR3 spans 14 amino acids. Trimming shortened V by 5 bases and J by 1 base, and 10 bases separated the two germline ends. The chain's CDR3 is CASSPLGRTDTQYF. The CDR3 DNA reads TGCGCCAGCAGTCCTCTTGGCCGCACAGATACGCAGTATTTT.

This sequence joins TRBV19 and TRBJ1-4; no clear D gene. CDR3 length: 15 amino acids. V dropped 0 bases and J dropped 5 bases, with 10 bases sitting between them. Germline-derived CDR1 and CDR2 are LNHDA and SQIVND (reference sequence). CDR3 nucleotide sequence: TGTGCCAGTAGTATAGACGGACGGGGAAATGAAAAACTGTTTTTT. Translation: CASSIDGRGNEKLFF.

This clone appeared a few times. The chain joins TRBV4-2 to TRBJ1-5, with 8 bases identical to TRBD1. Germline V CDR1 and CDR2: LGHNA, YNFKEQ. V shed 0 bases and J 7 bases; nucleotides not matched to a gene: 8. This CDR3 contains 16 residues. The CDR3 region has the DNA TGTGCCAGCAGCCAAGATCTACAGGGGGGAGGGCAGCCCCAGCATTTT. It is translated as CASSQDLQGGGQPQHF.

The V call is TRBV7-8, the J call TRBJ2-7; D might be TRBD1 (6 bases). The CDR3 spans 14 residues. Per the germline V gene, CDR1 is SGHVS and CDR2 is FQNEAQ. Trimming pared 5 bases from V and 5 bases from J, leaving 16 bases between. The CDR3 DNA reads TGTGCCAGCAGCCCTTACAGGGTCAACAACGAGCAGTACTTC. This gives the protein CASSPYRVNNEQYF.

The V call is TRBV7-3, the J call TRBJ2-5; D perhaps matches TRBD1 (7 bases). The CDR3 loop spans 13 amino acids. The V and J ends lost 5 bases and 7 bases respectively, with 14 bases between them. Germline CDR1 SGHTA, CDR2 FQGTGA. The CDR3 sequence: CASSQGQEGTQYF. CDR3 DNA: TGTGCCAGCAGCCAAGGACAGGAGGGGACCCAGTACTTC.

The V and J genes are TRBV19 and TRBJ1-2; D is possibly TRBD1 (6 bases). Germline V gene lookup returns CDR1 LNHDA and CDR2 SQIVND (reference sequence). V was trimmed by 5 bases and J by 0 bases, leaving 13 bases between them. There are 15 residues in the CDR3. The CDR3 reads CASSQGGGSNYGYTF. CDR3 in DNA: TGTGCCAGTAGTCAAGGGGGAGGATCTAACTATGGCTACACCTTC.

This clone was recorded only once. V and J are TRBV28 and TRBJ2-1, with unresolved D. Trimming stripped 6 bases from V and 3 bases from J, with 9 bases between. Germline V CDR1 and CDR2: MDHEN, SYDVKM. The CDR3 has 13 residues. CDR3 sequence reads: CASSFTGYNEQFF. In DNA form, the CDR3 reads TGTGCCAGCAGCTTCACTGGCTACAATGAGCAGTTCTTC.

The chain carries TRBV7-8 and TRBJ2-2; weak D call: TRBD2 (5 bases). Trimming cost V 5 bases and J 5 bases, with 15 bases left between them. The germline gives CDR1 SGHVS, CDR2 FQNEAQ. The length of the CDR3 is 15 residues. The CDR3 sequence: CASSPRSGETGELFF. CDR3 nucleotides: TGTGCCAGCAGCCCGAGAAGCGGTGAAACCGGGGAGCTGTTTTTT. The whole variable domain, remainder taken from reference TRBV7-8 and TRBJ2-2, is GAGVSQSPRYKVAKRGQDVALRCDPISGHVSLFWYQQALGQGPEFLTYFQNEAQLDKSGLPSDRFFAERPEGSVSTLKIQRTQQEDSAVYLCASSPRSGETGELFFGEGSRLTVL.

The chain links TRBV7-9 to TRBJ2-5, with 7 bases identical to TRBD1. The CDR3 runs to 15 residues. V lost 5 bases and J lost 2; bases outside the gene matches: 8. Germline V gene lookup returns CDR1 SEHNR and CDR2 FQNEAQ (reference sequence). CDR3 bases: TGTGCCAGCAGCAGACTGACAGGGCAGCAAGAGACCCAGTACTTC. This gives the protein CASSRLTGQQETQYF.

The rearrangement links TRBV6-1 to TRBJ2-3, with D unclear. The V end was cut by 4 bases, the J end by 1 base, with 9 bases between. CDR1 MNHNS and CDR2 SASEGT come from the germline V gene. The CDR3 sequence is 14 residues long. This CDR3 is CASSVGGGTDTQYF. In DNA form, the CDR3 reads TGTGCCAGCAGTGTGGGCGGTGGCACAGATACGCAGTATTTT.

The genes are TRBV5-1 and TRBJ1-4; no firm D call. The V end lost 0 bases, the J end lost 7 bases, and 7 bases lay between the germline ends. Germline CDR1 is SGHRS and CDR2 is YFSETQ. The CDR3 is 13 amino acids. Here the CDR3 DNA reads TGCGCCAGCAGCTTGGGACACTTTGAAAAACTGTTTTTT. Protein sequence: CASSLGHFEKLFF.

This chain links TRBV2 with TRBJ1-2; D is unclear. This CDR3 has 14 residues. Germline CDR1 SNHLY, CDR2 FYNNEI. The ends were cut back, 1 base at V and 2 bases at J, with 8 bases in the middle. CDR3 residues: CASSEDGTNYGYTF. The CDR3 DNA sequence: TGTGCCAGCAGTGAAGATGGTACAAACTATGGCTACACCTTC.

This rearrangement joins TRBV28 to TRBJ2-6; tentatively, D is TRBD1 (6 bases). The V end was cut by 6 bases, the J end by 1 base, with 13 bases between. The CDR3 totals 16 residues. Germline CDR1 MDHEN, CDR2 SYDVKM. Here the CDR3 reads CASREIQGSGANVLTF. CDR3 DNA sequence: TGTGCCAGCAGAGAGATACAGGGATCTGGGGCCAACGTCCTGACTTTC. The complete variable domain, with remaining parts taken from reference TRBV28 and TRBJ2-6, reads DVKVTQSSRYLVKRTGEKVFLECVQDMDHENMFWYRQDPGLGLRLIYFSYDVKMKEKGDIPEGYSVSREKKERFSLILESASTNQTSMYLCASREIQGSGANVLTFGAGSRLTVL.

This rearrangement joins TRBV4-1 to TRBJ1-2; D is possibly TRBD1 (5 bases). Trimming took off 0 bases at V and 4 bases at J, with 12 bases between the two ends. Germline loops: CDR1 MGHRA, CDR2 YSYEKL. The CDR3 consists of 15 residues. The CDR3 DNA is TGCGCCAGCAGCCAAGATTCAGGGCTTGGCTATGGCTACACCTTC. Translation gives CASSQDSGLGYGYTF.

The V and J genes are TRBV7-9 and TRBJ1-5, with D unclear. Germline V gene sequence: CDR1 SEHNR, CDR2 FQNEAQ (reference sequence). V lost 1 base and J lost 3, with 10 bases in between. The CDR3 is 15 amino acids. In DNA form, the CDR3 reads TGTGCCAGCAGCTTAGACACGATCCCCAATCAGCCCCAGCATTTT. Its protein is CASSLDTIPNQPQHF.

The chain employs TRBV5-1 and TRBJ2-2; D remains unclear. Trimming removed 0 bases from V and 4 bases from J, with 16 bases in between. Germline-derived CDR1 and CDR2 are SGHRS and YFSETQ. The CDR3 consists of 17 residues. The CDR3 DNA reads TGCGCCAGCAGCTTGGAGTATCGTGGGTCGGGCACCGGGGAGCTGTTTTTT. Residues: CASSLEYRGSGTGELFF.

The genes are TRBV10-3 and TRBJ1-4; D might be TRBD1 (5 bases). Germline V gene data show CDR1 as ENHRY and CDR2 as SYGVKD. The CDR3 is 13 amino acids. V was pared by 3 bases and J by 8 bases, with 10 bases between. The CDR3, as DNA: TGTGCCATCAGTGATCTGGGGGGAGAAAAACTGTTTTTT. It translates to CAISDLGGEKLFF.

This clone occurred once. The J gene is TRBJ2-3, the V gene TRBV9; D not certain. Germline V gives CDR1 SGDLS, CDR2 YYNGEE. The CDR3 is made up of 13 amino acids. V was shortened by 1 base and J by 3 bases, with 6 bases between the two germline ends. Written as DNA, the CDR3 is TGTGCCAGCAGCGTATCCGTAACAGATACGCAGTATTTT. It encodes CASSVSVTDTQYF.

The rearrangement links TRBV21-1 to TRBJ1-4; the D call of TRBD1 is as the table states it, not checked on the DNA. TRBV21-1 is a pseudogene locus. CDR3 size: 16 residues. CDR3 DNA sequence: TGTGCCAGCAGCAAAGCGGGCACAGGGCCGAACGAAAAACTGTTTTTT. Translated: CASSKAGTGPNEKLFF.

V gene TRBV5-4 combines with J gene TRBJ2-5, with 7 bases fitting TRBD1. Unmatched junction bases numbered 6, after V lost 0 bases and J lost 4 bases. Per the germline V gene, CDR1 is SGHNT and CDR2 is YYREEE (reference sequence). This CDR3 contains 15 residues. CDR3 in DNA: TGTGCCAGCAGCTTGGCAGGGGGATCAAGAGAGACCCAGTACTTC. Its protein product is CASSLAGGSRETQYF.

The chain links TRBV2 to TRBJ1-1; D might be TRBD1 (5 bases). V was pared by 1 base and J by 7 bases, with 7 bases between. This CDR3 spans 12 amino acids. Germline CDR1 and CDR2: SNHLY and FYNNEI. The CDR3 sequence: CASSEVTGEAFF. CDR3 DNA: TGTGCCAGCAGTGAAGTCACAGGTGAAGCTTTCTTT.